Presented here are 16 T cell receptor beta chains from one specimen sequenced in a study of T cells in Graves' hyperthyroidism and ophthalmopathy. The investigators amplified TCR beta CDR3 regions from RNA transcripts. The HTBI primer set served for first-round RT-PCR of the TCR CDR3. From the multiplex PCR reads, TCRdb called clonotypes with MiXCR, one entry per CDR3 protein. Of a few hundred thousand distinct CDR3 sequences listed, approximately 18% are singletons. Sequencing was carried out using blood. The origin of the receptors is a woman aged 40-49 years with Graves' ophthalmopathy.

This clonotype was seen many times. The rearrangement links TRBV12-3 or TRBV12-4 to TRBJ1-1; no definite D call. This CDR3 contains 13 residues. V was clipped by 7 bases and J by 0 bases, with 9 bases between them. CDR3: CASTIGLNTEAFF. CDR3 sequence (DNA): TGTGCCAGCACCATAGGACTGAACACTGAAGCTTTCTTT.

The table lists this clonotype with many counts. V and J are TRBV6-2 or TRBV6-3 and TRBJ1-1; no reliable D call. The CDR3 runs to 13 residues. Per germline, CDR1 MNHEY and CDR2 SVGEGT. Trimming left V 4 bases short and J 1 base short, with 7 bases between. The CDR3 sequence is CASSFRANTEAFF. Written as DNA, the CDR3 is TGTGCCAGCAGTTTTAGGGCGAACACTGAAGCTTTCTTT.

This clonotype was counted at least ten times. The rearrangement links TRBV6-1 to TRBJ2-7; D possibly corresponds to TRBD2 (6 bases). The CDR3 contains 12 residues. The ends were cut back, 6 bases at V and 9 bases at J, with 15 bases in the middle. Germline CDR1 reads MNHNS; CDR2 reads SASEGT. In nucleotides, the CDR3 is TGTGCCAGCAGCTCCACTAGCTCGGTGCAGTACTTC. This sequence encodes CASSSTSSVQYF.

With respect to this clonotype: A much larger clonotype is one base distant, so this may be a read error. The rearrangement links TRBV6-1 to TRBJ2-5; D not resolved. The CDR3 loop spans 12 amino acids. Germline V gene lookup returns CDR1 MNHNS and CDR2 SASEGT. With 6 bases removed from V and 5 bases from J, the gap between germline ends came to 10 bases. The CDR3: CASRQRHETQYF. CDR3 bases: TGTGCCAGCAGGCAAAGACATGAGACCCAGTACTTC.

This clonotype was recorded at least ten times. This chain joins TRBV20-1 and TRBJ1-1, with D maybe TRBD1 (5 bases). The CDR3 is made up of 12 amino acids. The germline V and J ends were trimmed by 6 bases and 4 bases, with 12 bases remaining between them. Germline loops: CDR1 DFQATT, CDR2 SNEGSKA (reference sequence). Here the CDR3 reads CSAGTTVTEAFF. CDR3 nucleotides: TGCAGTGCGGGAACGACAGTCACTGAAGCTTTCTTT.

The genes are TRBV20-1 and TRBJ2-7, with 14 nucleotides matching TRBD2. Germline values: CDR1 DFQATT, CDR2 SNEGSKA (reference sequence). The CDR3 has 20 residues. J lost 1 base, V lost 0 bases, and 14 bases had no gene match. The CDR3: CSARDRLWGTSGRRSYEQYF. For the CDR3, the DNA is TGCAGTGCTAGAGATCGGCTTTGGGGGACTAGCGGGAGAAGGTCCTACGAGCAGTACTTC.

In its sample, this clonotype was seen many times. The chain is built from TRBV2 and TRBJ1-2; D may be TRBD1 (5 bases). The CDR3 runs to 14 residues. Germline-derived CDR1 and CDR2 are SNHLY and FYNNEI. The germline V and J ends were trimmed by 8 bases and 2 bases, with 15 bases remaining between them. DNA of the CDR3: TGTGCCAGCTCAGATGGGACGGTGAACTATGGCTACACCTTC. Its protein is CASSDGTVNYGYTF.

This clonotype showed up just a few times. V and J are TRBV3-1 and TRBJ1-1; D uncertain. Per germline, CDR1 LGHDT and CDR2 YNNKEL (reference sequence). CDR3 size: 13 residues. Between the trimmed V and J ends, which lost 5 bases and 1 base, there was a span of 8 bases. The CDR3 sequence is CASSVKQNTEAFF. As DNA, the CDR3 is TGTGCCAGCAGCGTGAAACAGAACACTGAAGCTTTCTTT.

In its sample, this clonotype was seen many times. CDR3 in amino acids: CASRNRAEGTEAFF. The DNA of the CDR3 is TGTGCCAGCAGGAACAGGGCAGAGGGGACTGAAGCTTTCTTT. The chain combines TRBV2 with TRBJ1-1; D is perhaps TRBD1 (6 bases). CDR1 SNHLY and CDR2 FYNNEI come from the germline V gene. V was shortened by 6 bases and J by 5 bases, with 16 bases between the two germline ends. The CDR3 is 14 residues long.

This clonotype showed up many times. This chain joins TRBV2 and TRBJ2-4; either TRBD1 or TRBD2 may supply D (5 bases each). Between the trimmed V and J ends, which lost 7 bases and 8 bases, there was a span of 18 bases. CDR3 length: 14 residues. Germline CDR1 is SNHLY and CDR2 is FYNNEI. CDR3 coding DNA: TGTGCCAGCACGAGAGGGGCGAAGGTCGACATTCAGTACTTC. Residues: CASTRGAKVDIQYF.

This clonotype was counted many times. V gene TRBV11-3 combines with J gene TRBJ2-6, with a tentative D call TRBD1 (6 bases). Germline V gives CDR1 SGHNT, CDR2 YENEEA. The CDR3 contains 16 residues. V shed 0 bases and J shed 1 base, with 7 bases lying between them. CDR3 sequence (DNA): TGTGCCAGCAGCTTAGAGGGGGCTTCTGGGGCCAACGTCCTGACTTTC. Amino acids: CASSLEGASGANVLTF.

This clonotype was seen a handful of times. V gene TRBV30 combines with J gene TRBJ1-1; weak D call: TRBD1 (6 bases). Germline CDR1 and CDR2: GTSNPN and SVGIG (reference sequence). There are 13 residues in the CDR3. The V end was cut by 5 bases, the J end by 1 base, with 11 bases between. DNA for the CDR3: TGTGCCTGGGAATGGACAGCGAACACTGAAGCTTTCTTT. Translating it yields CAWEWTANTEAFF.

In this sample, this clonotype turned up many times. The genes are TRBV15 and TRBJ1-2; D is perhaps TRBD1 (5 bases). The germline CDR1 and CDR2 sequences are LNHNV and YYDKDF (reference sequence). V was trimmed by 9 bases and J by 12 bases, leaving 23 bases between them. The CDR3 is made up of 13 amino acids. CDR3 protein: CATQPGLTSDHTF. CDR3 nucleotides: TGTGCCACTCAACCGGGACTGACAAGTGACCACACCTTC. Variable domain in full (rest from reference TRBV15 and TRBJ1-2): DAMVIQNPRYQVTQFGKPVTLSCSQTLNHNVMYWYQQKSSQAPKLLFHYYDKDFNNEADTPDNFQSRRPNTSFCFLDIRSPGLGDTAMYLCATQPGLTSDHTFGSGTRLTVV.

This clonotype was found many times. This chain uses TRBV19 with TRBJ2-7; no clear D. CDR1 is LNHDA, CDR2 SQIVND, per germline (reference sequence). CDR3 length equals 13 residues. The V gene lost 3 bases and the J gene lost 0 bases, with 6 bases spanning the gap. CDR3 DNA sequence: TGTGCCAGTAGTATCTCTATCTCCTACGAGCAGTACTTC. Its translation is CASSISISYEQYF.

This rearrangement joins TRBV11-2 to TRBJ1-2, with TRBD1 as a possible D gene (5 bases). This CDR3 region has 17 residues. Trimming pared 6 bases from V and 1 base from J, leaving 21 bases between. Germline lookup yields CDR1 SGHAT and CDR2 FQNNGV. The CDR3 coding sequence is TGTGCCAGCAGACCTATAATAAGGGGTCCCGGTAACTATGGCTACACCTTC. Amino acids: CASRPIIRGPGNYGYTF.

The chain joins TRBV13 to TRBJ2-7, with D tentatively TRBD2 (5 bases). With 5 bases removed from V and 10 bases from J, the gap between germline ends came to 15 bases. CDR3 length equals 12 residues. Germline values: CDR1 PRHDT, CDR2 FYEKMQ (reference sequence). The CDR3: CASSPPGGPQYF. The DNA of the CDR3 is TGTGCCAGCAGCCCCCCGGGCGGGCCCCAGTACTTC. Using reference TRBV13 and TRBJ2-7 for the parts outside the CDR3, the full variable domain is AAGVIQSPRHLIKEKRETATLKCYPIPRHDTVYWYQQGPGQDPQFLISFYEKMQSDKGSIPDRFSAQQFSDYHSELNMSSLELGDSALYFCASSPPGGPQYFGPGTRLTVT.